This is a list of T cell receptor beta chains from one sample in a study of blood T cell repertoires in COVID-19. The assay was immunoSEQ multiplex PCR, and TCRdb's table has in-frame clones only and misses some. The sample yields approximately 100,000 clones, about 86% seen once. Sequencing was carried out using PBMCs or T cells enriched from blood (not recorded which). The receptors come from a woman aged 50 to 60 who had recovered from COVID-19. Each CDR3 is given with its conserved first and last residue. The order of the fields is CDR3 protein, CDR3 DNA, J gene, CDR3 length, D gene, clone size, V gene. A D gene is named only where the DNA matches it firmly. The size field is filled for only some rows; it gives once, few, many or a size class.

CDR3: CASSWTSGSTDTQYF
DNA: TGTGCCAGCAGTTGGACTAGCGGTAGCACAGATACGCAGTATTTT
J: TRBJ2-3
length: 15
D: TRBD2
size: .
V: TRBV7-9

CDR3: CASSIQGLSYEQYF
DNA: TGTGCCAGCAGCATCCAGGGGCTCTCCTACGAGCAGTACTTC
J: TRBJ2-7
length: 14
D: .
size: .
V: TRBV28

CDR3: CASSESLEAFF
DNA: TGTGCCAGCAGTGAGAGCCTTGAAGCTTTCTTT
J: TRBJ1-1
length: 11
D: .
size: few
V: TRBV28

CDR3: CASTTLKGRKTGGENGYTF
DNA: TGTGCCAGCACCACCCTAAAGGGGCGCAAGACAGGTGGAGAGAATGGCTACACCTTC
J: TRBJ1-2
length: 19
D: .
size: .
V: TRBV7-9

CDR3: CASSFGQDNEQFF
DNA: TGTGCCAGCAGCTTTGGACAGGACAATGAGCAGTTCTTC
J: TRBJ2-1
length: 13
D: TRBD1
size: .
V: TRBV7-3

CDR3: CSANPGTEAFF
DNA: TGCAGTGCCAACCCAGGGACTGAAGCTTTCTTT
J: TRBJ1-1
length: 11
D: .
size: few
V: TRBV20-1

CDR3: CASLRDSGWNTEAFF
DNA: TGTGCCAGTCTCCGGGACAGTGGATGGAACACTGAAGCTTTCTTT
J: TRBJ1-1
length: 15
D: TRBD1
size: .
V: TRBV2

CDR3: CAWRLTGSNQPQHF
DNA: TGTGCCTGGAGGTTGACAGGGTCCAATCAGCCCCAGCATTTT
J: TRBJ1-5
length: 14
D: TRBD1
size: .
V: TRBV30

CDR3: CASAEGRGFDEQFF
DNA: TGCGCCAGCGCAGAGGGGCGGGGGTTCGATGAGCAGTTCTTC
J: TRBJ2-1
length: 14
D: TRBD2
size: .
V: TRBV10-1

CDR3: CASSTTGSVDTQYF
DNA: TGCGCCAGCAGCACAACCGGGAGCGTAGATACGCAGTATTTT
J: TRBJ2-3
length: 14
D: .
size: .
V: TRBV5-1

CDR3: CASSLGKNTEAFF
DNA: TGCGCCAGCAGTCTCGGGAAGAACACTGAAGCTTTCTTT
J: TRBJ1-1
length: 13
D: .
size: .
V: TRBV10-1

CDR3: CAWSGPEGGYTF
DNA: TGTGCCTGGAGTGGGCCCGAGGGTGGCTACACCTTC
J: TRBJ1-2
length: 12
D: .
size: .
V: TRBV30

CDR3: CASSPTVSGNTIYF
DNA: TGCGCCAGCAGCCCCACAGTCTCTGGAAACACCATATATTTT
J: TRBJ1-3
length: 14
D: .
size: .
V: TRBV5-1

CDR3: CASTPHRGLAGPTDTQYF
DNA: TGTGCCAGCACTCCACACCGCGGGCTAGCGGGACCCACAGATACGCAGTATTTT
J: TRBJ2-3
length: 18
D: TRBD2
size: once
V: TRBV7-9

CDR3: CASSLLGDRGGQLHF
DNA: TGTGCCAGCAGCTTATTAGGTGACAGGGGCGGACAACTCCACTTT
J: TRBJ1-6
length: 15
D: TRBD1
size: .
V: TRBV7-6

CDR3: CASSPRTDPFSYEQYF
DNA: TGTGCCAGCAGCCCACGGACAGATCCTTTTTCCTACGAGCAGTACTTC
J: TRBJ2-7
length: 16
D: .
size: .
V: TRBV7-2

CDR3: CASSLWGLNNSPLHF
DNA: TGTGCCAGCAGTTTGTGGGGGCTTAATAATTCACCCCTCCACTTT
J: TRBJ1-6
length: 15
D: .
size: .
V: TRBV27

CDR3: CASSPRRWDRVQWEQYF
DNA: TGTGCCAGCAGCCCCCGACGGTGGGACAGGGTTCAGTGGGAGCAGTACTTC
J: TRBJ2-7
length: 17
D: TRBD1
size: .
V: TRBV7-2

CDR3: CASSLDVMGQGYMDEKLFF
DNA: TGTGCCAGCAGCTTAGACGTAATGGGACAGGGTTATATGGATGAAAAACTGTTTTTT
J: TRBJ1-4
length: 19
D: TRBD1
size: .
V: TRBV7-9

CDR3: CASSPGDYSNQPQHF
DNA: TGTGCCAGCAGTCCAGGGGACTATAGCAATCAGCCCCAGCATTTT
J: TRBJ1-5
length: 15
D: .
size: .
V: TRBV28

CDR3: CASSQSPGQSSGNTIYF
DNA: TGCGCCAGCAGCCAGTCCCCGGGACAGAGCTCTGGAAACACCATATATTTT
J: TRBJ1-3
length: 17
D: TRBD1
size: .
V: TRBV4-1

CDR3: CASSQEFLAGGSDTQYF
DNA: TGCGCCAGCAGCCAAGAATTTCTTGCGGGAGGCTCAGATACGCAGTATTTT
J: TRBJ2-3
length: 17
D: TRBD2
size: .
V: TRBV4-1

CDR3: CASSGASGTEAFF
DNA: TGTGCCAGCTCAGGGGCCTCAGGGACTGAAGCTTTCTTT
J: TRBJ1-1
length: 13
D: .
size: .
V: TRBV18

CDR3: CASSVGAAGNTIYF
DNA: TGTGCCAGCAGCGTAGGGGCAGCTGGAAACACCATATATTTT
J: TRBJ1-3
length: 14
D: .
size: few
V: TRBV9

CDR3: CATSRVRTGGADTEAFF
DNA: TGTGCCACCAGCAGAGTTAGGACAGGGGGCGCGGACACTGAAGCTTTCTTT
J: TRBJ1-1
length: 17
D: TRBD1
size: .
V: TRBV15

CDR3: CASSLGLGGYNEQFF
DNA: TGCGCCAGCAGTCTTGGATTAGGAGGTTACAATGAGCAGTTCTTC
J: TRBJ2-1
length: 15
D: .
size: .
V: TRBV5-1

CDR3: CASSPNGYEQYF
DNA: TGCGCCAGCAGCCCTAATGGTTACGAGCAGTACTTC
J: TRBJ2-7
length: 12
D: .
size: .
V: TRBV5-1

CDR3: CASSHQQGPRTQYF
DNA: TGTGCCAGCAGCCACCAACAGGGACCTAGGACCCAGTACTTC
J: TRBJ2-5
length: 14
D: .
size: .
V: TRBV28

CDR3: CASRLNPMNTEAFF
DNA: TGTGCCAGCAGACTAAATCCTATGAACACTGAAGCTTTCTTT
J: TRBJ1-1
length: 14
D: .
size: .
V: TRBV6-5

CDR3: CASSEGPTNEQFF
DNA: TGTGCCAGCAGTGAAGGGCCCACCAATGAGCAGTTCTTC
J: TRBJ2-1
length: 13
D: .
size: few
V: TRBV6-1

CDR3: CASRGQAKGRQPQHF
DNA: TGTGCCAGCAGGGGACAGGCCAAAGGAAGGCAGCCCCAGCATTTT
J: TRBJ1-5
length: 15
D: TRBD1
size: .
V: TRBV28

CDR3: CASSEAEYYGYTF
DNA: TGTGCCAGCAGTGAAGCGGAGTACTATGGCTACACCTTC
J: TRBJ1-2
length: 13
D: .
size: .
V: TRBV6-1

CDR3: CASSYSNTGELFF
DNA: TGTGCCAGCAGTTATTCGAACACCGGGGAGCTGTTTTTT
J: TRBJ2-2
length: 13
D: .
size: .
V: TRBV11-2

CDR3: CASSTEGRPPDEQYF
DNA: TGCGCCAGCAGCACGGAGGGACGCCCTCCGGACGAGCAGTACTTC
J: TRBJ2-7
length: 15
D: .
size: .
V: TRBV5-1

CDR3: CASSVAGETQYF
DNA: TGTGCCAGCAGCGTAGCCGGAGAGACCCAGTACTTC
J: TRBJ2-5
length: 12
D: .
size: .
V: TRBV9

CDR3: CASSHYTAGAYEQYF
DNA: TGTGCCAGCAGCCATTACACCGCAGGGGCCTACGAGCAGTACTTC
J: TRBJ2-7
length: 15
D: .
size: .
V: TRBV14

CDR3: CASSQRTGQANSYNEQFF
DNA: TGTGCCAGCAGCCAACGGACCGGACAGGCGAACTCCTACAATGAGCAGTTCTTC
J: TRBJ2-1
length: 18
D: TRBD1
size: .
V: TRBV14

CDR3: CASSPWDRVSGTQYF
DNA: TGCGCCAGCAGCCCGTGGGACAGGGTTTCAGGGACCCAGTACTTC
J: TRBJ2-5
length: 15
D: TRBD1
size: .
V: TRBV5-1

CDR3: CASSLTQGKEQYF
DNA: TGTGCCAGCAGTCTAACTCAGGGTAAGGAGCAGTACTTC
J: TRBJ2-7
length: 13
D: .
size: .
V: TRBV28

CDR3: CASSPRDRGLETQYF
DNA: TGTGCCAGCAGTCCCCGGGACAGGGGGTTAGAGACCCAGTACTTC
J: TRBJ2-5
length: 15
D: TRBD1
size: .
V: TRBV27

CDR3: CASSTGQGAGETQYF
DNA: TGTGCCAGCAGCACGGGACAGGGGGCAGGAGAGACCCAGTACTTC
J: TRBJ2-5
length: 15
D: TRBD1
size: once
V: TRBV11-3

CDR3: CASSPKAGIGEKLFF
DNA: TGTGCCAGCTCACCAAAGGCAGGGATAGGAGAAAAACTGTTTTTT
J: TRBJ1-4
length: 15
D: .
size: few
V: TRBV18

CDR3: CASSATPPTGNTEAFF
DNA: TGTGCCAGCAGCGCCACCCCCCCCACGGGGAACACTGAAGCTTTCTTT
J: TRBJ1-1
length: 16
D: .
size: .
V: TRBV7-9

CDR3: CASSLGDRCCAFF
DNA: TGTGCCAGCAGTTTAGGGGACAGGTGTTGTGCTTTCTTT
J: TRBJ1-1
length: 13
D: TRBD1
size: .
V: TRBV28